A single T cell receptor beta chain is shown here with its context. The antigen remains unidentified. The data were produced by immunoSEQ multiplex PCR, yet TCRdb's version contains in-frame clones alone and is incomplete. Of 150,000 to 200,000 clones listed, about 90% are singletons. This sample is part of a study of T cell responses to AZD1222 COVID-19 vaccine. Study-wide points: Only six or seven AZD1222 recipients tested seropositive at baseline.

After removal of 5 bases from V and 7 bases from J, the junction contained 11 bases not matched to a gene. CDR3 length equals 15 residues. Germline V CDR1 and CDR2: SGHRS, YFSETQ. This clonotype was obtained from an adult in good health. The chain has TRBV5-1 and TRBJ2-1; TRBD2 matches at 8 bases. The material sequenced was peripheral blood, taken on day 0 of AZD1222 vaccination. CDR3 protein: CASRGESGSKNEQFF. In DNA form, the CDR3 reads TGCGCCAGCAGGGGGGAAAGCGGGAGTAAGAATGAGCAGTTCTTC. The variable domain in full, completed from reference TRBV5-1 and TRBJ2-1, reads KAGVTQTPRYLIKTRGQQVTLSCSPISGHRSVSWYQQTPGQGLQFLFEYFSETQRNKGNFPGRFSGRQFSNSRSEMNVSTLELGDSALYLCASRGESGSKNEQFFGPGTRLTVL.